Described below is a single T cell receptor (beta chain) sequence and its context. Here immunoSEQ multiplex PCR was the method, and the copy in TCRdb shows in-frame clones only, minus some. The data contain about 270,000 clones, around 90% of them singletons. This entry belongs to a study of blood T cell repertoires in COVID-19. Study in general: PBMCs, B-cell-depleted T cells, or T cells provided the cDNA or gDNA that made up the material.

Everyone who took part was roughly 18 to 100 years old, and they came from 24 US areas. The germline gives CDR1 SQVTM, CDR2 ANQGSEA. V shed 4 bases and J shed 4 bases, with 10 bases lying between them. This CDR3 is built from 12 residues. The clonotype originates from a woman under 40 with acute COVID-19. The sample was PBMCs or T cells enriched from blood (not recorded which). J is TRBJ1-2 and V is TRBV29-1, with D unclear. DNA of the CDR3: TGCAGCGTTGTTAGGAGCAGCTATGGCTACACCTTC. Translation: CSVVRSSYGYTF.